Given below is one T cell receptor (beta chain) in context. Antigen unknown. Controls never had mood disorders and self-rated depressive symptoms at 5 or less. With 2 bases removed from V and 0 bases from J, the gap between germline ends came to 5 bases. The CDR3 is made up of 13 amino acids. CDR1 and CDR2 from the germline V gene are GTSNPN and SVGIG (reference sequence). This specimen belongs to a study of untreated major depressive disorder. Study outcomes and limitations: The small study sample limits how generally findings apply.

Method: immunoSEQ multiplex PCR; TCRdb's copy keeps in-frame clones and lacks some. The sample has more than 20,000 clones, 85% to 95% seen once. Sequencing was performed on CD4+ T cells from PBMCs. V and J are TRBV30 and TRBJ2-4; D gene ambiguous. The clonotype was recovered from a man aged 25 to 45 in good health. The CDR3 loop reads CAWSRLAKNIQYF. The CDR3 coding sequence is TGTGCCTGGAGTCGGTTAGCCAAAAACATTCAGTACTTC.